This T cell receptor (beta chain) emerged from a study of T-cell memory formation after mild COVID-19. TCRdb reanalysed the 5' RACE reads using MiXCR and keeps one entry per CDR3 protein. Here the sample spans around 340,000 distinct CDR3 sequences, about 13% being singletons. This clonotype showed up just a few times. What it recognizes is unknown. V was pared by 3 bases and J by 1 base, with 17 bases between. Germline loops: CDR1 SEHNR, CDR2 FQNEAQ (reference sequence). The CDR3 covers 17 residues. Study results and caveats: Clonal second-wave expansions that peaked on day 37 had unconfirmed SARS-CoV-2 specificity. The pre-infection memory compartment contained some responding clones, suggesting cross-reactive memory joined.

Sequenced input: PBMCs or a T cell subset sorted from them (not recorded which). This sequence joins TRBV7-9 and TRBJ2-3; the D call may be TRBD1 or TRBD2 (5 bases each). This TCR came from a man aged 18 to 29 who had mild COVID-19 (a few samples of this study predate the infection). Cell type and time point are not known. This CDR3 is CASSFDSSYSGTDTQYF. CDR3 nucleotide sequence: TGTGCCAGCAGCTTCGACAGCTCTTATAGCGGCACAGATACGCAGTATTTT.